This TCR beta chain was recorded in a study of response to subunit inactivated influenza vaccine. Study results and limitations: Few additional T cells are recruited per seasonal influenza vaccination, authors suggested.

MiXCR, run by TCRdb on the RT-PCR reads, gives a single entry per CDR3 protein. This repertoire shows hundreds of thousands of distinct CDR3 sequences, roughly 10% found once; its top ten account for about a tenth. Concerning this clonotype itself: Its specificity is unknown.

Deletions cut 5 bases from V and 3 bases from J, with 11 bases between. The CDR3 extends over 14 amino acids. This receptor was obtained from a man aged 45 to 65 who received an inactivated influenza vaccine. The sequencing used PBMCs from blood, collected on the day of vaccination. The chain links TRBV12-3 or TRBV12-4 to TRBJ2-1; D may match TRBD1 or TRBD2 (6 bases each). CDR3 region: CASSGRDIYNEQFF. The CDR3 nucleotides read TGTGCCAGCAGTGGGCGGGACATCTACAATGAGCAGTTCTTC.